One and the same sample provided the 17 T cell receptor beta chains below, sequenced in a study of blood T cell repertoires in COVID-19. The assay was immunoSEQ multiplex PCR, and TCRdb's table has in-frame clones only and misses some. The table records 110,000 to 150,000 clones, 84% of them present only once. Sample: PBMCs or T cells enriched from blood (not recorded which). These receptors were taken from a man aged 40-49 years with acute COVID-19.

The rearrangement links TRBV2 to TRBJ1-4, with D tentatively TRBD1 (6 bases). CDR3 length: 14 amino acids. Trimming pared 1 base from V and 7 bases from J, leaving 10 bases between. CDR1 and CDR2 from the germline V gene are SNHLY and FYNNEI. In DNA, the CDR3 is TGTGCCAGCAGTGAAGGGGGGCTGGGTGAAAAACTGTTTTTT. Its translation: CASSEGGLGEKLFF.

The chain joins TRBV5-1 to TRBJ2-3; D may be TRBD1 (6 bases). With 0 bases removed from V and 4 bases from J, the gap between germline ends came to 9 bases. Germline-derived CDR1 and CDR2 are SGHRS and YFSETQ. The CDR3 contains 14 residues. The CDR3 loop is CASSLESGADTQYF. CDR3 in DNA: TGCGCCAGCAGCTTGGAATCAGGGGCAGATACGCAGTATTTT. Together with reference TRBV5-1 and TRBJ2-3, the CDR3 gives the full variable domain: KAGVTQTPRYLIKTRGQQVTLSCSPISGHRSVSWYQQTPGQGLQFLFEYFSETQRNKGNFPGRFSGRQFSNSRSEMNVSTLELGDSALYLCASSLESGADTQYFGPGTRLTVL.

The chain is built from TRBV14 and TRBJ2-7; a weak D match, TRBD2 (6 bases). The V end lost 3 bases, the J end lost 4 bases, and 19 bases lay between the germline ends. CDR1 is SGHDN and CDR2 is FVKESK in the germline V gene. This CDR3 contains 16 residues. The CDR3: CASSQRGGAQFYEQYF. The DNA for the CDR3 is TGTGCCAGCAGCCAGCGGGGTGGGGCTCAGTTTTACGAGCAGTACTTC.

V is TRBV5-1 and J is TRBJ2-3; 8 bases align to TRBD2. CDR3 length: 16 residues. V was pared by 4 bases and J by 2 bases, with 9 bases of the junction left unmatched. Per the germline V gene, CDR1 is SGHRS and CDR2 is YFSETQ. CDR3 loop: CASSPASGLATDTQYF. The CDR3 DNA sequence: TGCGCCAGCAGCCCGGCCTCAGGACTAGCCACAGATACGCAGTATTTT.

The genes are TRBV27 and TRBJ2-3; weak D call: TRBD2 (5 bases). V was pared by 6 bases and J by 4 bases, with 8 bases between. Germline assignment: CDR1 MNHEY and CDR2 SMNVEV (reference sequence). The CDR3 has 12 amino acids. The chain's CDR3 is CASRGGSDTQYF. CDR3 in DNA: TGTGCCAGCAGAGGCGGGTCAGATACGCAGTATTTT.

This chain joins TRBV3-1 (or the pseudogene TRBV3-2) and TRBJ2-5; TRBD2 matches at 8 bases. Trimming removed 2 bases from V and 5 bases from J; junction bases left unmatched: 13. The length of the CDR3 is 17 residues. Germline assignment: CDR1 LGHDT and CDR2 YNNKEL (reference sequence). CDR3 nucleotide sequence: TGTGCCAGCAGCCAAACACGTACCTCGGGAGGGTCGGAGACCCAGTACTTC. Protein product: CASSQTRTSGGSETQYF.

The chain joins TRBV11-2 to TRBJ1-1, with D possibly being TRBD1 (6 bases). The CDR3 consists of 15 residues. V gave up 5 bases and J gave up 0 bases, with 13 bases separating them. Germline loops: CDR1 SGHAT, CDR2 FQNNGV. The CDR3, as DNA: TGTGCCAGCAGCGCCCGTACAGGGATGAACACTGAAGCTTTCTTT. As protein: CASSARTGMNTEAFF.

The chain employs TRBV7-2 and TRBJ2-7; the D gene is possibly TRBD2 (6 bases). In germline, CDR1 is SGHTA, CDR2 FQGNSA. This CDR3 has 15 residues. The V end lost 0 bases, the J end lost 2 bases, and 11 bases lay between the germline ends. The CDR3 loop is CASSLAGGKAYEQYF. The CDR3 DNA follows: TGTGCCAGCAGCTTAGCGGGAGGCAAAGCCTACGAGCAGTACTTC.

J is TRBJ1-1 and V is TRBV6-5; D perhaps matches TRBD1 (6 bases). The CDR3 runs 15 residues. Germline values: CDR1 MNHEY, CDR2 SVGAGI. V was pared by 4 bases and J by 5 bases, with 17 bases between. In nucleotides, the CDR3 is TGTGCCAGCAGTTTTACTCGCGGGGGCGGGACTGAAGCTTTCTTT. This encodes CASSFTRGGGTEAFF.

Comments on this clone: The sample carries other DNA sequences with the same CDR3. V usage is TRBV5-4 and J usage is TRBJ2-5, with D perhaps matching TRBD1 (5 bases). Germline assignment: CDR1 SGHNT and CDR2 YYREEE (reference sequence). Trimming cost V 0 bases and J 2 bases, with 5 bases left between them. The CDR3 runs to 13 residues. CDR3 sequence reads: CASSLGQQETQYF. The DNA of the CDR3 is TGTGCCAGCAGCTTGGGACAGCAAGAGACCCAGTACTTC.

The chain recombines TRBV12-3 or TRBV12-4 with TRBJ1-5, with TRBD1 matching 8 bases. J lost 6 bases, V lost 6 bases, and 4 bases had no gene match. This CDR3 spans 13 amino acids. CDR3 sequence reads: CASRQGEGQPQHF. In DNA form, the CDR3 reads TGTGCCAGCAGACAGGGGGAAGGTCAGCCCCAGCATTTT.

The chain carries TRBV6-1 and TRBJ1-4; no clear D. The germline gives CDR1 MNHNS, CDR2 SASEGT. This CDR3 has 17 residues. The V gene lost 3 bases and the J gene lost 12 bases, with 26 bases spanning the gap. CDR3 coding DNA: TGTGCCAGCAGTGAGTCTTGGAGGATTAGTATCCTGGGCCAACTGTTTTTT. Amino acids: CASSESWRISILGQLFF.

V gene TRBV7-8 combines with J gene TRBJ1-2; D may be TRBD1 (6 bases). There are 13 residues in the CDR3. CDR1 SGHVS and CDR2 FQNEAQ come from the germline V gene. The germline V and J ends were trimmed by 5 bases and 3 bases, with 10 bases remaining between them. Here the CDR3 reads CASSLGGDYGYTF. The CDR3 nucleotides read TGTGCCAGCAGCCTAGGGGGGGACTATGGCTACACCTTC.

This clone was detected once. The J gene is TRBJ1-2, the V gene TRBV7-9; D remains unclear. The CDR3 is 13 residues long. The germline CDR1 and CDR2 sequences are SEHNR and FQNEAQ (reference sequence). The V gene lost 1 base and the J gene lost 4 bases, with 7 bases spanning the gap. The CDR3 region is CASSLGGLYGYTF. The DNA of the CDR3 is TGTGCCAGCAGCTTAGGCGGCCTCTATGGCTACACCTTC.

This chain connects TRBV5-1 to TRBJ2-1; D is possibly TRBD2 (6 bases). CDR3 length: 15 residues. Trimming pared 0 bases from V and 5 bases from J, leaving 12 bases between. Germline CDR1 is SGHRS and CDR2 is YFSETQ. The CDR3 DNA follows: TGCGCCAGCAGCTTGGGAGGGGCGGGAAACAATGAGCAGTTCTTC. This encodes CASSLGGAGNNEQFF.

Comment on this clone: A junction boundary mismatches the germline segment, possibly from a read error. J is TRBJ2-1 and V is TRBV4-3; D unclear. CDR3 length equals 15 residues. Germline V gives CDR1 LGHNA, CDR2 YSLEER. The CDR3, as DNA: TGCGCCAGCAGCGCACTTCGGAGCTCCCACAATGAGCAGTTCTTC. Amino acid sequence: CASSALRSSHNEQFF.

The chain joins TRBV19 to TRBJ1-5; the D gene is possibly TRBD1 (5 bases). The CDR3 totals 16 residues. V lost 3 bases to trimming and J lost 2 bases, with 14 bases between them. In germline, CDR1 is LNHDA, CDR2 SQIVND (reference sequence). CDR3 in DNA: TGTGCCAGTAGTATTGACGGGGGTTTAGGCAATCAGCCCCAGCATTTT. Its protein product is CASSIDGGLGNQPQHF.